A selection of T cell receptor beta chains follows, all from one sample in a study of blood T cell repertoires in COVID-19. Using immunoSEQ multiplex PCR, the repertoire was profiled, and TCRdb retains in-frame clones only, with some absent. The sample has about 350,000 clones; roughly 90% are singletons. Sequencing was done on a sample of PBMCs or T cells enriched from blood (not recorded which). These receptors all come from a woman aged 25 to 39 who had recovered from COVID-19. The CDR3 runs from the conserved cysteine through the conserved F or W. A D gene is named only where the DNA matches it firmly. Rows may omit the clone size; those that give it use once, few, many or a size class.

>TRBD1|TRBV30|NA|TRBJ1-5
TGTGCCTGGAGCAGACAGGGGGGAAGCAATCAGCCCCAGCATTTT
CAWSRQGGSNQPQHF
>TRBD1|TRBV6-5|NA|TRBJ1-1
TGTGCCAGCAGTTCGACAGGGCTGAACACTGAAGCTTTCTTT
CASSSTGLNTEAFF
>NA|TRBV28|NA|TRBJ2-1
TGTGCCAGCAGTTTATCTGGGCATGAGCAGTTCTTC
CASSLSGHEQFF
>NA|TRBV6-6|NA|TRBJ1-1
TGTGCCAGCAGTTACTGGGAGAGCAGCACTGAAGCTTTCTTT
CASSYWESSTEAFF
>NA|TRBV27|NA|TRBJ1-6
TGTGCCAGCAGTTTAGATGGTCTACTCTGGAATTCACCCCTCCACTTT
CASSLDGLLWNSPLHF
>TRBD1|TRBV5-1|NA|TRBJ2-2
TGCGCCAGCAGCTGGGGGGACAGGGACCACACCGGGGAGCTGTTTTTT
CASSWGDRDHTGELFF
>TRBD1|TRBV12-3/TRBV12-4|NA|TRBJ1-3
TGTGCCAGCAACCTCCCACAGGGGCACACCATATATTTT
CASNLPQGHTIYF
>TRBD1|TRBV5-4|NA|TRBJ1-1
TGTGCCAGCAGCTCCGGGACAGGGGGTTCCACAATGAGAGCTTTCTTT
CASSSGTGGSTMRAFF
>TRBD2|TRBV5-4|NA|TRBJ2-1
TGTGCCGGCGGGGGTTCCCTCTACAATGAGCAGTTCTTC
CAGGGSLYNEQFF
>NA|TRBV28|NA|TRBJ1-5
TGTGCCAGCAGTTTGAGTTTGAATCAGCCCCAGCATTTT
CASSLSLNQPQHF
>NA|TRBV18|NA|TRBJ1-2
TGTGCCAGCTCGCCCCGTGAGCAGACAAGCTACACCTTC
CASSPREQTSYTF
>TRBD1|TRBV6-2/TRBV6-3|once|TRBJ2-1
TGTGCCAGCAGTTCCCCGGGACAGGGATACAATGAGCAGTTCTTC
CASSSPGQGYNEQFF
>NA|TRBV18|once|TRBJ2-5
TGTGCCAGCTCACCTCTCGGCGGGTACCAAGAGACCCAGTACTTC
CASSPLGGYQETQYF